The 7 T cell receptor beta chains in this list originate from one sample, sequenced in a study of blood T cell repertoires in COVID-19. Some clones are missing from TCRdb's copy, which holds only in-frame ones; the method was immunoSEQ multiplex PCR. The sample carries some 270,000 clones, about 89% recorded once. Sequencing was carried out using peripheral blood. The origin of the receptors is a middle-aged man with active or convalescent COVID-19.

J is TRBJ1-1 and V is TRBV10-3; no clear D gene. This CDR3 is built from 13 residues. The ends were cut back, 4 bases at V and 3 bases at J, with 9 bases in the middle. Germline values: CDR1 ENHRY, CDR2 SYGVKD. In DNA, the CDR3 is TGTGCCATCAGTGGCCGGGTAGACACTGAAGCTTTCTTT. Its translation: CAISGRVDTEAFF.

This chain uses TRBV29-1 with TRBJ1-1; 9 nucleotides match TRBD1. The CDR3 loop spans 15 amino acids. Germline V gene lookup returns CDR1 SQVTM and CDR2 ANQGSEA. V lost 6 bases, J lost 5 bases, and 13 bases stayed unmatched. The CDR3 is CSVLVWGDRVTEAFF. CDR3 sequence (DNA): TGCAGCGTCCTGGTCTGGGGGGACAGGGTGACTGAAGCTTTCTTT.

The CDR3 DNA is TGCAGCGTTGGGGAGACTAGCTCAGCCACAGATACGCAGTATTTT. Protein: CSVGETSSATDTQYF. This sequence joins TRBV29-1 and TRBJ2-3, with 7 bases aligning to TRBD2. V shed 4 bases and J 2 bases; nucleotides not matched to a gene: 9. Germline CDR1 reads SQVTM; CDR2 reads ANQGSEA. The CDR3 totals 15 residues.

The V and J genes are TRBV18 and TRBJ2-5, with TRBD2 matching 12 bases. The CDR3 contains 17 residues. Germline CDR1 and CDR2: KGHSH and LQKENI. The J segment lost 3 bases and the V segment lost 1 base, leaving 6 bases of the junction unmatched. This CDR3 reads CASSPRGLAGGEETQYF. CDR3 coding DNA: TGTGCCAGCTCACCACGAGGCCTAGCGGGGGGGGAAGAGACCCAGTACTTC.

Only one count was recorded for this clone. The chain links TRBV3-1 (or the pseudogene TRBV3-2) to TRBJ1-1; 10 bases fit TRBD1. The CDR3 has 16 amino acids. Germline V gene lookup returns CDR1 LGHDT and CDR2 YNNKEL (reference sequence). Losses at the gene ends were 4 bases for V and 7 bases for J; bases not matched to a gene: 12. CDR3: CASSPFGSGQGIEAFF. The CDR3 DNA follows: TGTGCCAGCAGCCCTTTTGGATCGGGACAGGGGATTGAAGCTTTCTTT.

The chain links TRBV5-6 to TRBJ1-1; a weak D match, TRBD1 (5 bases). Germline V gene lookup returns CDR1 SGHDT and CDR2 YYEEEE. Trimming took off 0 bases at V and 11 bases at J, with 11 bases between the two ends. The CDR3 sequence is 12 residues long. CDR3 protein: CASSLAWGEAFF. The CDR3 nucleotides are TGTGCCAGCAGCTTGGCCTGGGGGGAGGCTTTCTTT.

The chain's CDR3 is CASSRGTSGGAVTDTQYF. The CDR3 DNA sequence: TGTGCCAGCAGCCGAGGGACTAGCGGGGGGGCGGTCACAGATACGCAGTATTTT. The V gene is TRBV5-4, the J gene TRBJ2-3, with 16 bases fitting TRBD2. Per the germline V gene, CDR1 is SGHNT and CDR2 is YYREEE (reference sequence). The V gene end was trimmed by 4 bases and the J gene end by 2 bases; junction bases not matched to a gene: 7. CDR3 length: 18 amino acids.